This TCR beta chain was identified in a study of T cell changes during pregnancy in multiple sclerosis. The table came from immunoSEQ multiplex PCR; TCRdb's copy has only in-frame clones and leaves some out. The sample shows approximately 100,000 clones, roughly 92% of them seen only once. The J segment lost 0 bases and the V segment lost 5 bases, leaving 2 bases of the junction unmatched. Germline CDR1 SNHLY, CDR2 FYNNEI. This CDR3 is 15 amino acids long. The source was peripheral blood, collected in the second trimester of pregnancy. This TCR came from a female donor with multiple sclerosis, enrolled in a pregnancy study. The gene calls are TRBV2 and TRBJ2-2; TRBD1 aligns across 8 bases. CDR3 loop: CASSRDRTNTGELFF. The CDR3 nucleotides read TGTGCCAGCAGTCGGGACAGGACGAACACCGGGGAGCTGTTTTTT.